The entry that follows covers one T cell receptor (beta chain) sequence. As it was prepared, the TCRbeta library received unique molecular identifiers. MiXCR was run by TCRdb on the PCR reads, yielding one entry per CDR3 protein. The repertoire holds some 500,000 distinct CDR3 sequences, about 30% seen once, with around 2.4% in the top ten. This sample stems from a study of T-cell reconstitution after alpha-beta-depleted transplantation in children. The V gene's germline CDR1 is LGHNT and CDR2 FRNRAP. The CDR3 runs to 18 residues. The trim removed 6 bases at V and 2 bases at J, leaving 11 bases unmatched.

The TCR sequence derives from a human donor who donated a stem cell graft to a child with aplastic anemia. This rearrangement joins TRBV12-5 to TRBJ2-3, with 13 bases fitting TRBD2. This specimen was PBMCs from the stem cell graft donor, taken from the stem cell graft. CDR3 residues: CASGSPPGLAGSTDTQYF. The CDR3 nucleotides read TGTGCTAGTGGCTCACCCCCGGGACTAGCGGGGTCCACAGATACGCAGTATTTT.